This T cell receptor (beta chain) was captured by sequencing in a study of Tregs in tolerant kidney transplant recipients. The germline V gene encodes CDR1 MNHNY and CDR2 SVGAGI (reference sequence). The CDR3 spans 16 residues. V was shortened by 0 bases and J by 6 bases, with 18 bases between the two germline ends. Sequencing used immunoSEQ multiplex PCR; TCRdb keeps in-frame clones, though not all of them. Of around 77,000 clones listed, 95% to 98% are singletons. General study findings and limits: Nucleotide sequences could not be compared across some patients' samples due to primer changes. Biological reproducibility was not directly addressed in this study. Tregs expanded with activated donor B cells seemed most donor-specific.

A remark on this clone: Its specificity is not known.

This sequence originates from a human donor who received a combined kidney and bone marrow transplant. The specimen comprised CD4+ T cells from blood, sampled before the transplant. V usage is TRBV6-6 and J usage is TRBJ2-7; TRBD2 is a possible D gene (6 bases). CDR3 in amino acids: CASSYSTWQGGGEQYF. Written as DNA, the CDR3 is TGTGCCAGCAGTTACTCGACTTGGCAGGGAGGAGGCGAGCAGTACTTC.